Shown below are 9 T cell receptor beta chains from a single sample sequenced in a study of cytomegalovirus exposure and HLA in healthy donors. PCR was performed using 60 Vbeta and 13 Jbeta primers. Only in-frame clones appear in the TCRdb table, and some are missing; sequencing was by immunoSEQ multiplex PCR. This table has about 59,000 clones, 65% to 80% appearing once. The sample was PBMCs. These receptor sequences come from a man aged 25-45 years in good health and CMV-seropositive.

This chain uses TRBV19 with TRBJ1-1; D might be TRBD1 (5 bases). The V gene lost 4 bases and the J gene lost 3 bases, with 9 bases spanning the gap. CDR3 length: 13 amino acids. CDR1 and CDR2 (germline): LNHDA, SQIVND (reference sequence). CDR3 in amino acids: CASSRDRYTEAFF. CDR3 nucleotides: TGTGCCAGTAGTAGAGACAGATACACTGAAGCTTTCTTT.

V and J are TRBV30 and TRBJ2-7; tentative D call: TRBD2 (7 bases). The CDR3 consists of 14 residues. Germline V gene lookup returns CDR1 GTSNPN and CDR2 SVGIG (reference sequence). V dropped 2 bases and J dropped 0 bases, with 11 bases sitting between them. The CDR3 DNA is TGTGCCTGGAGTATCGGGGGGCCCTCCTACGAGCAGTACTTC. Its translation: CAWSIGGPSYEQYF.

The gene calls are TRBV28 and TRBJ1-2; a possible D gene is TRBD1 (6 bases). CDR3 length: 15 residues. V lost 6 bases, J lost 5 bases, and 19 bases lay in between. Germline V CDR1 and CDR2: MDHEN, SYDVKM. As DNA, the CDR3 is TGTGCCAGCAGCACCCCAGGGGAGGGGACTTATGGCTACACCTTC. Residues: CASSTPGEGTYGYTF.

In nucleotides, the CDR3 is TGTGCCAGCAGTTCGTGGACATCAAACTCCTACGAGCAGTACTTC. It yields the protein CASSSWTSNSYEQYF. V gene TRBV27 combines with J gene TRBJ2-7, with D perhaps matching TRBD1 (5 bases). The CDR3 length is 15 residues. V lost 4 bases and J lost 0, with 13 bases in between. The germline gives CDR1 MNHEY, CDR2 SMNVEV (reference sequence).

Regarding this clone: One end of the junction does not line up with germline, which may come from a read error. The chain is built from TRBV7-9 and TRBJ1-4; D call uncertain. Germline assignment: CDR1 SEHNR and CDR2 FQNEAQ (reference sequence). This CDR3 has 12 amino acids. In nucleotides, the CDR3 is TGTTCCAGCAGCTTCCGGAATGAAAAACTGTTTTTT. It yields the protein CSSSFRNEKLFF.

The CDR3 DNA follows: TGTGCCAGTAGTACGAACGGTGGGGGGAATCAGCCCCAGCATTTT. It specifies CASSTNGGGNQPQHF. The chain employs TRBV19 and TRBJ1-5, with a tentative D call TRBD1 (5 bases). V was trimmed by 4 bases and J by 4 bases, leaving 14 bases between them. Germline V gene sequence: CDR1 LNHDA, CDR2 SQIVND (reference sequence). CDR3 length: 15 residues.

This clone was detected only a few times. The rearrangement links TRBV19 to TRBJ1-1; D is ambiguous. Trimming cost V 4 bases and J 0 bases, with 12 bases left between them. CDR3 length equals 15 residues. CDR1 LNHDA and CDR2 SQIVND come from the germline V gene (reference sequence). DNA for the CDR3: TGTGCCAGTAGTAGCCGGGTCCCTTTGAACACTGAAGCTTTCTTT. It translates to CASSSRVPLNTEAFF.

The rearrangement joins TRBV28 to TRBJ2-7; 14 nucleotides agree with TRBD2. The ends lost 5 bases at V and 4 bases at J; junction bases unmatched: 4. The CDR3 covers 15 residues. Germline V gives CDR1 MDHEN, CDR2 SYDVKM. CDR3 coding DNA: TGTGCCAGCAGTCAGGGACTAGCGGGGGATTACGAGCAGTACTTC. Amino acid sequence: CASSQGLAGDYEQYF.

The rearrangement joins TRBV4-3 to TRBJ2-1; 9 bases map to TRBD2. This CDR3 has 16 residues. Looked up from germline, CDR1 is LGHNA and CDR2 is YSLEER. Trimming cost V 4 bases and J 4 bases; bases outside gene matches: 8. CDR3 amino acids: CASSRGLAGRYNEQFF. The CDR3 DNA sequence: TGCGCCAGCAGCCGGGGGCTAGCGGGGAGATACAATGAGCAGTTCTTC.